This TCR beta chain was identified during a study of Graves' ophthalmopathy and Graves' hyperthyroidism. Study information: Investigators collected peripheral blood at initial diagnosis, before any treatment was given.

Comments on this clonotype: What it binds is unknown.

Transcripts of RNA were the source for amplifying TCR beta CDR3 regions. A first-round RT-PCR used HTBI primers, followed by a second-round multiplex PCR. Via MiXCR, TCRdb re-called the multiplex PCR reads, giving one row per CDR3 protein. The sample holds about 230,000 distinct CDR3 sequences, roughly 50% seen once. Germline V gene lookup returns CDR1 SNHLY and CDR2 FYNNEI. There are 13 residues in the CDR3. Trimming shortened V by 7 bases and J by 4 bases, and 10 bases separated the two germline ends. Clinical symptoms, serum thyroxine, TRAb, thyroid ultrasound and orbital computed tomography formed the basis of diagnosis. Regarding the study as a whole: Blood was where most expanded thyroid clonotypes above 0.001 frequency also turned up. The model's ophthalmopathy progression predictions had about 69% sensitivity and 72.22% specificity.

The source of this sequence is an adult man with Graves' ophthalmopathy. The chain combines TRBV2 with TRBJ2-2, with D perhaps TRBD1 (5 bases). Input material: peripheral blood. The chain's CDR3 is CASNRRTTGELFF. CDR3 nucleotides: TGTGCCAGCAACAGGCGGACCACCGGGGAGCTGTTTTTT.